This T cell receptor (beta chain) was profiled in a study of T cells after yellow fever vaccination. Study-level results: Once the booster was given, most primary-vaccination clones reappeared, at approximately 97% for CD4 and over 75% for CD8. Any FACS-sorted repertoire could hold abundant clonotypes that contaminate it from the bulk population.

Production of TCR cDNA was by 5'RACE template switching, which also added a universal primer site and UMIs. TCRdb reanalysed the 5' RACE reads using MiXCR and keeps one entry per CDR3 protein. The sample lists about 63,000 distinct CDR3 sequences, 6.5% to 8% occurring once. At least ten counts were recorded for this clonotype. Its antigen is still unknown. The CDR3 has 14 residues. V lost 1 base to trimming and J lost 7 bases; unmatched junction nucleotides: 7. CDR1 is SQVTM, CDR2 ANQGSEA, per germline. The source was CD8+ T cells sorted from PBMCs, collected 15 days after the yellow fever booster vaccination. This rearrangement joins TRBV29-1 to TRBJ2-1; 7 bases are a match to TRBD1. This clonotype was obtained from a man aged 25 to 40 who received the YFV17D yellow fever vaccine. The CDR3 here is CSVEVTTGWNEQFF. The CDR3 nucleotides read TGCAGCGTTGAAGTGACGACAGGGTGGAATGAGCAGTTCTTC.